Given below is one TCR beta chain in context. In the authors' methods: Estimation of nucleated cell counts was performed using reference gene primer amplification. The repertoire was sequenced with immunoSEQ multiplex PCR; TCRdb's copy has only in-frame clones and lacks some. The DNA gave D and trimming, while V, J and clone size come from that table. The sample holds about 200,000 clones, more than 65% seen once. This record belongs to a study of blood T cell repertoires in COVID-19. The overall study: The origin of the acute and convalescent COVID-19 samples was the United States, Italy and Spain. T cells, B-cell-depleted T cells, or PBMCs supplied cDNA or gDNA.

Germline-derived CDR1 and CDR2 are SGHAT and FQNNGV. The CDR3 extends over 14 amino acids. J lost 5 bases, V lost 3 bases, and 5 bases had no gene match. Sequencing was performed on peripheral blood. The chain uses TRBV11-2 and TRBJ1-1; 8 bases align to TRBD1. The clonotype originates from a human donor in a cohort sampled during active COVID-19. CDR3 loop: CASSFQGAITEAFF. DNA for the CDR3: TGTGCCAGCAGCTTTCAGGGGGCAATTACTGAAGCTTTCTTT.